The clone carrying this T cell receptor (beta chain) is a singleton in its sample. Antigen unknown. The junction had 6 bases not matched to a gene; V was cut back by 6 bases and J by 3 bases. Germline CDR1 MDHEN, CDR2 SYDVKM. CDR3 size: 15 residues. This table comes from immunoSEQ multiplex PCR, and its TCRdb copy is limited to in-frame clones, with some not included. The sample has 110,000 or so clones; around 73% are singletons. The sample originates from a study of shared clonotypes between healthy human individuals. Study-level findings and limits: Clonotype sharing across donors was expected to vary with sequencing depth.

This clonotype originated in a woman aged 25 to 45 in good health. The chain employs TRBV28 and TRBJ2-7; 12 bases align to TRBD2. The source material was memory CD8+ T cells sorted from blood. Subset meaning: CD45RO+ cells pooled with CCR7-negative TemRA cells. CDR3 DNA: TGTGCCAGCAGCATCAGGACTAGCGGGATCTACGAGCAGTACTTC. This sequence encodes CASSIRTSGIYEQYF.